Described below is a single T cell receptor (beta chain) sequence and its context. Within the sample, other DNA sequences also encode this same CDR3. The data originate from a study of blood T cell repertoires in COVID-19. Study information: The samples span acute and convalescent COVID-19 from the United States, Italy and Spain. PBMCs, B-cell-depleted T cells, or T cells were the source of the cDNA or gDNA that made up the material.

The germline gives CDR1 SGHRS, CDR2 YFSETQ. The CDR3 runs 13 residues. V was pared by 0 bases and J by 4 bases, with 5 bases between. Sequencing used immunoSEQ multiplex PCR; TCRdb keeps in-frame clones, though not all of them. This table holds hundreds of thousands of clones, 88% found once. The gene calls are TRBV5-1 and TRBJ1-5; D not resolved. The source of this sequence is an older woman with COVID-19, enrolled during active disease. Sequenced sample: peripheral blood. CDR3 sequence reads: CASSLAVNQPQHF. The CDR3 nucleotides read TGCGCCAGCAGCTTGGCCGTGAATCAGCCCCAGCATTTT.